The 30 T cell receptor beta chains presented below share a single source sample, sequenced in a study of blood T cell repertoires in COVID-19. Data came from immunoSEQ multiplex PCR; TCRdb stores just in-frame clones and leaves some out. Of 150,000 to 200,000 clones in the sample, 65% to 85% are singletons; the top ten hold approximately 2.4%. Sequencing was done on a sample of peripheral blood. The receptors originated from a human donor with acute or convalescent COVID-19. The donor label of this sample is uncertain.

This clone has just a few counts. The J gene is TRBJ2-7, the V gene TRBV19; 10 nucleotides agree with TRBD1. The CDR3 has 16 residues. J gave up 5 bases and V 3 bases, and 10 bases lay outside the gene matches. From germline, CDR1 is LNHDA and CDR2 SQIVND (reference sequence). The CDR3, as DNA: TGTGCCAGTAGTATTAGCGCCGGGGACAGGGGCCACGAGCAGTACTTC. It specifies CASSISAGDRGHEQYF.

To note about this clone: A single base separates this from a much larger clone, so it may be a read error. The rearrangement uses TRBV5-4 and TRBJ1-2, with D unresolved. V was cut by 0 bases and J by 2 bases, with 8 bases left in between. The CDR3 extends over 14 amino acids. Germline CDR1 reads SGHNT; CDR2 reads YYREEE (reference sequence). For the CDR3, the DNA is TGTGCCAGCAGCTTGGCCGGCAGGAACTATGGCTACACCTTC. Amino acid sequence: CASSLAGRNYGYTF.

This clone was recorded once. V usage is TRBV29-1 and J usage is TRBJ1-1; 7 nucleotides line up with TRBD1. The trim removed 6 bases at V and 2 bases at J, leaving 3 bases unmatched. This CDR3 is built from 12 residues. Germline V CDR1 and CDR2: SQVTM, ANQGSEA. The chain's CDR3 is CSVTGANTEAFF. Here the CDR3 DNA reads TGCAGCGTAACAGGGGCTAACACTGAAGCTTTCTTT.

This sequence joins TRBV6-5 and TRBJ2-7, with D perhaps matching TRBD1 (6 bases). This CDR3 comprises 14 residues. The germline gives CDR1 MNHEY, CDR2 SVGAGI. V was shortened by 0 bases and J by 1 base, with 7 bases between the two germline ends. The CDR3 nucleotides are TGTGCCAGCAGTTACTCGGACAGTTCCTACGAGCAGTACTTC. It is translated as CASSYSDSSYEQYF.

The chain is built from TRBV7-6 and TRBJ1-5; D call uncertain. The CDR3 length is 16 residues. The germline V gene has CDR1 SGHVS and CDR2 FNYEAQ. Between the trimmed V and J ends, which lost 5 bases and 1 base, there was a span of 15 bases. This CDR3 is CASSPRVGGSNQPQHF. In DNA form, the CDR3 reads TGTGCCAGCAGCCCCCGGGTGGGAGGGAGCAATCAGCCCCAGCATTTT.

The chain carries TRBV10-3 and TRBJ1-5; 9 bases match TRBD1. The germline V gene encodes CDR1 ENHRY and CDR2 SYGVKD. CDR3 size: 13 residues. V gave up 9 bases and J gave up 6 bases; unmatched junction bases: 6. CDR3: CAIRTGDSQPQHF. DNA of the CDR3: TGTGCCATACGGACAGGGGATAGTCAGCCCCAGCATTTT.

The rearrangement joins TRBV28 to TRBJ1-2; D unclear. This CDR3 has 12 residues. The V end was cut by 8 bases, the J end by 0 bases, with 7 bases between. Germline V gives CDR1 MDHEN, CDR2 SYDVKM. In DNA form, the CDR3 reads TGTGCCAGCCAACAGTCTAACTATGGCTACACCTTC. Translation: CASQQSNYGYTF.

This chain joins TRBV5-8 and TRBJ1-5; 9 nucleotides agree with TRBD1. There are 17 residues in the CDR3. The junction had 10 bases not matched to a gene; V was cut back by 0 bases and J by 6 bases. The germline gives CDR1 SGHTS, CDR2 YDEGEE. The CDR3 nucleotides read TGTGCCAGCAGCTTGGACAGGGGGCGGAAAGGGATTCAGCCCCAGCATTTT. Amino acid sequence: CASSLDRGRKGIQPQHF.

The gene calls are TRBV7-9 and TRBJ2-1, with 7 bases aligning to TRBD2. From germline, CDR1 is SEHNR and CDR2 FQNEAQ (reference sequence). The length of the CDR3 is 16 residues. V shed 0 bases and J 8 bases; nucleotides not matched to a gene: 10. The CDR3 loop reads CASSLALSLAVHEQFF. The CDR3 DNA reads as TGTGCCAGCAGCTTAGCGCTAAGTCTAGCGGTCCATGAGCAGTTCTTC. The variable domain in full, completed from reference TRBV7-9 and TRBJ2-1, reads DTGVSQNPRHKITKRGQNVTFRCDPISEHNRLYWYRQTLGQGPEFLTYFQNEAQLEKSRLLSDRFSAERPKGSFSTLEIQRTEQGDSAMYLCASSLALSLAVHEQFFGPGTRLTVL.

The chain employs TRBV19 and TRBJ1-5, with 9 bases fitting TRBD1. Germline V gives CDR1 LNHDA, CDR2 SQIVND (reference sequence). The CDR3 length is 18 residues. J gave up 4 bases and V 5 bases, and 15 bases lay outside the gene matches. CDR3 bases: TGTGCCAGTAGTGTACCTTTCTCCGGGACAGGGAGGAATCAGCCCCAGCATTTT. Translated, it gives CASSVPFSGTGRNQPQHF. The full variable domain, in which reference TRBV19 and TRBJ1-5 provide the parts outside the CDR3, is DGGITQSPKYLFRKEGQNVTLSCEQNLNHDAMYWYRQDPGQGLRLIYYSQIVNDFQKGDIAEGYSVSREKKESFPLTVTSAQKNPTAFYLCASSVPFSGTGRNQPQHFGDGTRLSIL.

The CDR3 reads CASSPRTGGNEAFF. The CDR3 bases are TGTGCCAGCAGCCCGAGGACAGGGGGTAATGAAGCTTTCTTT. This chain links TRBV9 with TRBJ1-1; 10 nucleotides line up with TRBD1. Per germline, CDR1 SGDLS and CDR2 YYNGEE. The V and J ends lost 4 bases and 7 bases, in that order; junction bases with no gene match: 7. This CDR3 comprises 14 residues.

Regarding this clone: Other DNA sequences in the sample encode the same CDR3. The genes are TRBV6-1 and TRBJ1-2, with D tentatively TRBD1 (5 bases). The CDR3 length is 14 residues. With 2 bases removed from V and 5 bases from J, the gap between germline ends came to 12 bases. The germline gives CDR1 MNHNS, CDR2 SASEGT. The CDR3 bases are TGTGCCAGCAGTGAAAGGGGAGGGACGTATGGCTACACCTTC. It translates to CASSERGGTYGYTF.

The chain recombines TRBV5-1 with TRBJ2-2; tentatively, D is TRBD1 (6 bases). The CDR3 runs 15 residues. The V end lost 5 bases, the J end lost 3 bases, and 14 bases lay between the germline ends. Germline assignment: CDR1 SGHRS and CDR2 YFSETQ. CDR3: CASSTTGWDTGELFF. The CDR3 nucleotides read TGCGCCAGCAGTACTACAGGGTGGGACACCGGGGAGCTGTTTTTT.

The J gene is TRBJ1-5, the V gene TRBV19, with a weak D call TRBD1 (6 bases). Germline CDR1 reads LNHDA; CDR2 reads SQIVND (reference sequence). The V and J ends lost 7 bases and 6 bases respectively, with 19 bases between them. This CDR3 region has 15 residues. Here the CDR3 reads CASIAMGGLGQPQHF. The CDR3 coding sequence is TGTGCCAGTATTGCCATGGGGGGGCTGGGTCAGCCCCAGCATTTT.

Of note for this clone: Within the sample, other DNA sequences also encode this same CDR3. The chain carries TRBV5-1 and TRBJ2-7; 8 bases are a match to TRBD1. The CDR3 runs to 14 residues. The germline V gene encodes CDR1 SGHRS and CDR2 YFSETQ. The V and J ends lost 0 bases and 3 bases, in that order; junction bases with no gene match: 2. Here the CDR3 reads CASSLAGGDYEQYF. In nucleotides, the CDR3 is TGCGCCAGCAGCTTGGCAGGGGGCGACTACGAGCAGTACTTC.

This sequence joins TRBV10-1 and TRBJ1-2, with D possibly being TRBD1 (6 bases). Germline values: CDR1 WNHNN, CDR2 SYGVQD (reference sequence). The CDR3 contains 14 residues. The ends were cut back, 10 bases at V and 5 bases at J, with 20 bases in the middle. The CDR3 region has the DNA TGCGCCAACGGCCGGGGAGGGGGTGGGTATGGCTACACCTTC. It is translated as CANGRGGGGYGYTF.

CDR3 amino acids: CASGGSYNSPLHF. CDR3 in DNA: TGTGCCAGCGGGGGGTCCTATAATTCACCCCTCCACTTT. This chain joins TRBV2 and TRBJ1-6; D is perhaps TRBD1 (5 bases). Trimming removed 8 bases from V and 1 base from J, with 6 bases in between. This CDR3 has 13 residues. Germline V gene sequence: CDR1 SNHLY, CDR2 FYNNEI.

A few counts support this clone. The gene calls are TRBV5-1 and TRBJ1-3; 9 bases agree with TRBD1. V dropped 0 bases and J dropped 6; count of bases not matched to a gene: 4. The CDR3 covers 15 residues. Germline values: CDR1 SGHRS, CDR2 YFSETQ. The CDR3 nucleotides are TGCGCCAGCAGCTTGGGGGACAGGGATGTAAACACCATATATTTT. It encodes CASSLGDRDVNTIYF. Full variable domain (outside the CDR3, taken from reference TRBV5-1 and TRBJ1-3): KAGVTQTPRYLIKTRGQQVTLSCSPISGHRSVSWYQQTPGQGLQFLFEYFSETQRNKGNFPGRFSGRQFSNSRSEMNVSTLELGDSALYLCASSLGDRDVNTIYFGEGSWLTVV.

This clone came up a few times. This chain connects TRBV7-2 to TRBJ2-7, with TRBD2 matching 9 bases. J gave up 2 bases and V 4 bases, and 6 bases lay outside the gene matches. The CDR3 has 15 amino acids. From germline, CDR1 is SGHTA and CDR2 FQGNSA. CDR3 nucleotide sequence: TGTGCCAGCAGCTACTCTAGCGGGGCGACCTACGAGCAGTACTTC. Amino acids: CASSYSSGATYEQYF.

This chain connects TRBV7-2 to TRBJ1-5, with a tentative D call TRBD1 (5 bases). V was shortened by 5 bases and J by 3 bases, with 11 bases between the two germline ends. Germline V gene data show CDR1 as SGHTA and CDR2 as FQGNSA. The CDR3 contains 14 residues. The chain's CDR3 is CASSAAGLNQPQHF. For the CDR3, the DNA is TGTGCCAGCAGCGCCGCAGGGCTCAATCAGCCCCAGCATTTT.

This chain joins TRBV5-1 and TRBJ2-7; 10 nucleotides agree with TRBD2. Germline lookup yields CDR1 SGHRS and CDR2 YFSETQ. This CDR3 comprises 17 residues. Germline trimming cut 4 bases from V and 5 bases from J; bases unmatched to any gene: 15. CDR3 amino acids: CASSQTGPTSGVNEQYF. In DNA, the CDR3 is TGCGCCAGCAGCCAGACCGGACCCACTAGCGGGGTTAACGAGCAGTACTTC.

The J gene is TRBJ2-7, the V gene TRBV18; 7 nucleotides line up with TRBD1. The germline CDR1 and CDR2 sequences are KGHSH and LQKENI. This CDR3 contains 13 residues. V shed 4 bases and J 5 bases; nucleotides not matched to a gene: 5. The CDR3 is CASSRGGLDEQYF. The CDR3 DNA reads TGTGCCAGCTCACGAGGGGGCTTGGACGAGCAGTACTTC.

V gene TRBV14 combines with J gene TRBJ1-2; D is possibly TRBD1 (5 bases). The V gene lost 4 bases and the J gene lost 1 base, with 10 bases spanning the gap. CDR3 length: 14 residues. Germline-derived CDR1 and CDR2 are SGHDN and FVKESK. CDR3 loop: CASSPPGGNYGYTF. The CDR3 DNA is TGTGCCAGCAGCCCACCCGGGGGTAACTATGGCTACACCTTC. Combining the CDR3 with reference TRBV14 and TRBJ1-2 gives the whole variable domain EAGVTQFPSHSVIEKGQTVTLRCDPISGHDNLYWYRRVMGKEIKFLLHFVKESKQDESGMPNNRFLAERTGGTYSTLKVQPAELEDSGVYFCASSPPGGNYGYTFGSGTRLTVV.

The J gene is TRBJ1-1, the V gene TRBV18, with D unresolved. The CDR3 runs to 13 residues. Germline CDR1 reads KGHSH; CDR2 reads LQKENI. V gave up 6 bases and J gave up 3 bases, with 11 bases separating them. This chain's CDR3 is CASSLRGDTEAFF. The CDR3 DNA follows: TGTGCCAGCTCGCTGCGGGGTGACACTGAAGCTTTCTTT.

The CDR3 loop reads CASRTGTVSFF. DNA for the CDR3: TGTGCCAGCAGGACCGGGACAGTCTCTTTCTTC. This sequence joins TRBV7-8 and TRBJ2-1, with 7 nucleotides matching TRBD1. This CDR3 is built from 11 residues. With V trimmed by 6 bases and J by 16 bases, 9 bases remained unmatched. Per germline, CDR1 SGHVS and CDR2 FQNEAQ.

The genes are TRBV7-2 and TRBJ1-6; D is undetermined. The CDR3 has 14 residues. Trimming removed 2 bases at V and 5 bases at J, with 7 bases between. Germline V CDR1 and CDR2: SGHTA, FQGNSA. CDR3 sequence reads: CASSLQRDNSPLHF. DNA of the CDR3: TGTGCCAGCAGCTTACAACGAGATAATTCACCCCTCCACTTT.

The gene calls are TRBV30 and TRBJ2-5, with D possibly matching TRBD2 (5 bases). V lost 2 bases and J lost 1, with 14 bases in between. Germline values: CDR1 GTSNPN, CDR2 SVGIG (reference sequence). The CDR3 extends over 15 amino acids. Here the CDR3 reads CAWSRLRGSQETQYF. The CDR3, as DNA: TGTGCCTGGAGTAGGCTCCGGGGATCCCAAGAGACCCAGTACTTC. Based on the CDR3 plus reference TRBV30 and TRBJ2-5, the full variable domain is SQTIHQWPATLVQPVGSPLSLECTVEGTSNPNLYWYRQAAGRGLQLLFYSVGIGQISSEVPQNLSASRPQDRQFILSSKKLLLSDSGFYLCAWSRLRGSQETQYFGPGTRLLVL.

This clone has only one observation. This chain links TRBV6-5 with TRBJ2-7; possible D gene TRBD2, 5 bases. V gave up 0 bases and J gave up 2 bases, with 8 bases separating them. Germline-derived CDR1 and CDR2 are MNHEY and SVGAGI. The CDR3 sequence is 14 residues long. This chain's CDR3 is CASSYSAGPYEQYF. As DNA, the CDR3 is TGTGCCAGCAGTTACTCGGCGGGCCCCTACGAGCAGTACTTC.

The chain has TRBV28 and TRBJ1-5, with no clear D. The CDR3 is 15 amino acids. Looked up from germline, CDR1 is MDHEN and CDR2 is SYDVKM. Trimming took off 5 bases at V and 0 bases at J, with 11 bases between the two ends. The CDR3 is CASSPEGYSNQPQHF. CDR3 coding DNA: TGTGCCAGCAGTCCGGAGGGATATAGCAATCAGCCCCAGCATTTT.

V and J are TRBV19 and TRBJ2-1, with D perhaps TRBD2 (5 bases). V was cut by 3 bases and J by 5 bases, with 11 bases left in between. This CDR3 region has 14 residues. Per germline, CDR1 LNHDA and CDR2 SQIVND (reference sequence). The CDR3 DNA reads TGTGCCAGTAGTATTTTTAGCGCTGACAATGAGCAGTTCTTC. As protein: CASSIFSADNEQFF.